These 23 T cell receptor beta chains were all obtained from the same sample, sequenced in a study of human T cells and chemical hapten exposure. The time point denotes: patch test 3, about 24 weeks after DPC sensitization. Treatment specified: therapeutic diphenylcyclopropenone sensitization with weekly scalp DPC. Each CDR3 protein is one row after TCRdb ran MiXCR on the RACE reads. Altogether 110,000 or so distinct CDR3 sequences are present, 34% being singletons, with the ten largest covering roughly 2.5%. Sequencing used whole blood, obtained in connection with sensitization to the hapten diphenylcyclopropenone (DPC). The receptors derive from a middle-aged man with alopecia areata. Some clones in this sample may be carry-over from other donors' samples.

The chain couples TRBV6-5 to TRBJ2-7; tentatively, D is TRBD2 (7 bases). Germline V CDR1 and CDR2: MNHEY, SVGAGI. V lost 6 bases to trimming and J lost 7 bases, with 13 bases between them. CDR3 length: 12 residues. The CDR3 DNA reads as TGTGCCAGCAGGAGCGGGACATTGGAGCAGTACGTC. Its protein product is CASRSGTLEQYV.

This rearrangement joins TRBV12-3 or TRBV12-4 to TRBJ2-1; D is ambiguous. The CDR3 extends over 11 amino acids. The V gene lost 3 bases and the J gene lost 9 bases, with 6 bases spanning the gap. CDR3 in DNA: TGTGCCAGCAGTTTCCACGGTGAGCAGTTCTTC. It encodes CASSFHGEQFF.

This clonotype was recorded a few times. The V call is TRBV6-5, the J call TRBJ2-1; D is perhaps TRBD2 (5 bases). The CDR3 length is 12 residues. V lost 0 bases and J 8 bases, leaving 5 bases between the germline ends. Per the germline V gene, CDR1 is MNHEY and CDR2 is SVGAGI. The CDR3 sequence is CASSYSRDEQFF. In DNA form, the CDR3 reads TGTGCCAGCAGTTACTCGAGGGATGAGCAGTTCTTC.

The J gene is TRBJ2-5, the V gene TRBV7-2, with D hard to call. This CDR3 is 15 amino acids long. Trimming stripped 5 bases from V and 1 base from J, with 14 bases between. CDR1 SGHTA and CDR2 FQGNSA come from the germline V gene. The CDR3 coding sequence is TGTGCCAGCAGCCCCGCCCCCGGTTGCCAAGAGACCCAGTACTTC. Protein product: CASSPAPGCQETQYF.

J is TRBJ1-3 and V is TRBV20-1; D is ambiguous. From germline, CDR1 is DFQATT and CDR2 SNEGSKA (reference sequence). This CDR3 comprises 14 residues. Trimming removed 0 bases at V and 0 bases at J, with 6 bases between. CDR3 nucleotides: TGCAGTGCTAGAGAGGTGCGCTCTGGAAACACCATATATTTT. Translated, it gives CSAREVRSGNTIYF.

The V gene is TRBV12-3 or TRBV12-4, the J gene TRBJ2-6, with 7 positions matching TRBD1. The CDR3 has 15 residues. Trimming took 6 bases from V and 0 from J; bases not matched to a gene: 2. The CDR3, as DNA: TGTGCCAGCAGGACAGGGCACTCTGGGGCCAACGTCCTGACTTTC. It yields the protein CASRTGHSGANVLTF.

In this sample, this clonotype turned up a few times. J is TRBJ2-3 and V is TRBV7-2, with 9 nucleotides matching TRBD2. The CDR3 is 14 residues long. V lost 5 bases, J lost 2 bases, and 2 bases stayed unmatched. The germline V gene encodes CDR1 SGHTA and CDR2 FQGNSA. The CDR3 DNA sequence: TGTGCCAGCAGCCTGGGACTAGCCACAGATACGCAGTATTTT. Amino acids: CASSLGLATDTQYF.

This clonotype showed up just a few times. The chain combines TRBV29-1 with TRBJ1-1; D remains ambiguous. Deletions cut 0 bases from V and 8 bases from J, with 13 bases between. Germline V lookup: CDR1 SQVTM, CDR2 ANQGSEA. The CDR3 runs 13 residues. The CDR3 DNA follows: TGCAGCGTTGAAGATCGGAACCAGCGGGAAGCTTTCTTT. Protein: CSVEDRNQREAFF. The full variable domain, with the rest looked up from reference TRBV29-1 and TRBJ1-1, is SAVISQKPSRDICQRGTSLTIQCQVDSQVTMMFWYRQQPGQSLTLIATANQGSEATYESGFVIDKFPISRPNLTFSTLTVSNMSPEDSSIYLCSVEDRNQREAFFGQGTRLTVV.

This clonotype showed up just a few times. This chain uses TRBV7-2 with TRBJ1-5; TRBD1 is a possible D gene (6 bases). This CDR3 contains 13 residues. Germline V gene sequence: CDR1 SGHTA, CDR2 FQGNSA. Trimming cost V 0 bases and J 12 bases, with 12 bases left between them. The CDR3 sequence: CASSLAGQSDQHF. The CDR3 DNA follows: TGTGCCAGCAGCTTAGCCGGACAGTCGGACCAGCATTTT.

The genes are TRBV4-3 and TRBJ2-3, with 8 bases aligning to TRBD1. Germline V gives CDR1 LGHNA, CDR2 YSLEER. J gave up 3 bases and V 4 bases, and 6 bases lay outside the gene matches. The CDR3 is made up of 15 amino acids. The CDR3 region is CASSRTDRVTDTQYF. As DNA, the CDR3 is TGCGCCAGCAGCCGAACGGACAGGGTAACAGATACGCAGTATTTT.

This clonotype appeared a few times. The chain couples TRBV11-2 to TRBJ1-4; D is undetermined. CDR3 length: 15 amino acids. Trimming removed 5 bases at V and 0 bases at J, with 10 bases between. CDR1 is SGHAT, CDR2 FQNNGV, per germline. CDR3 protein: CASSPTAPTNEKLFF. DNA for the CDR3: TGTGCCAGCAGCCCCACGGCCCCAACTAATGAAAAACTGTTTTTT.

CDR3 in amino acids: CASRLTGGGNTEAFF. The CDR3 nucleotides are TGTGCCAGCAGATTAACAGGGGGGGGAAACACTGAAGCTTTCTTT. The chain recombines TRBV6-6 with TRBJ1-1, with 8 bases fitting TRBD1. This CDR3 spans 15 amino acids. The trim removed 6 bases at V and 2 bases at J, leaving 8 bases unmatched. Germline assignment: CDR1 MNHNY and CDR2 SVGAGI (reference sequence).

V and J are TRBV6-2 or TRBV6-3 and TRBJ2-4; 7 nucleotides line up with TRBD1. Germline CDR1 MNHEY, CDR2 SVGEGT. This CDR3 has 15 amino acids. The ends lost 6 bases at V and 4 bases at J; junction bases unmatched: 9. DNA of the CDR3: TGTGCCAGCAGCTCATACTCGGACAGGAAAAACATTCAGTACTTC. It yields the protein CASSSYSDRKNIQYF.

V gene TRBV9 combines with J gene TRBJ1-1, with D perhaps matching TRBD1 (6 bases). The V gene lost 3 bases and the J gene lost 4 bases, with 16 bases spanning the gap. Germline V gene lookup returns CDR1 SGDLS and CDR2 YYNGEE. The CDR3 length is 15 residues. The CDR3 loop is CASSGSIQGITEAFF. CDR3 nucleotide sequence: TGTGCCAGCAGCGGTTCCATACAGGGTATCACTGAAGCTTTCTTT. Complete variable domain (other parts from reference TRBV9 and TRBJ1-1): DSGVTQTPKHLITATGQRVTLRCSPRSGDLSVYWYQQSLDQGLQFLIQYYNGEERAKGNILERFSAQQFPDLHSELNLSSLELGDSALYFCASSGSIQGITEAFFGQGTRLTVV.

This clonotype came up a few times. The rearrangement uses TRBV7-9 and TRBJ1-1, with D possibly matching TRBD1 (5 bases). V shed 9 bases and J shed 4 bases, with 9 bases lying between them. The CDR3 runs 11 residues. CDR1 and CDR2 (germline): SEHNR, FQNEAQ (reference sequence). CDR3 loop: CASQGSTEAFF. The CDR3 region has the DNA TGTGCCAGTCAGGGTAGCACTGAAGCTTTCTTT.

The table lists this clonotype with a few counts. Sequence at one end of the junction differs from germline and may be a read error. In DNA, the CDR3 is TGTGCTAGCAGCTTATCAGAAGAAAACATTCAGTACTTC. Translating gives CASSLSEENIQYF. This sequence joins TRBV7-7 and TRBJ2-4; D call uncertain. CDR1 and CDR2 (germline): SSHAT, FNYEAQ (reference sequence). This CDR3 spans 13 amino acids.

V usage is TRBV4-2 and J usage is TRBJ2-1; D uncertain. The germline V gene has CDR1 LGHNA and CDR2 YNFKEQ. Trimming stripped 1 base from V and 0 bases from J, with 16 bases between. The CDR3 has 18 residues. The CDR3 DNA is TGTGCCAGCAGCCAAGTAGGTCTCGGTAGGGACTCCTACAATGAGCAGTTCTTC. It is translated as CASSQVGLGRDSYNEQFF.

The genes are TRBV7-9 and TRBJ1-1; a weak D match, TRBD1 (5 bases). Looked up from germline, CDR1 is SEHNR and CDR2 is FQNEAQ (reference sequence). The CDR3 length is 13 residues. Trimming left V 1 base short and J 9 bases short, with 12 bases between. The CDR3 reads CASSLEARVQAFF. CDR3 DNA: TGTGCCAGCAGCTTAGAGGCCAGGGTTCAAGCTTTCTTT.

The V and J genes are TRBV10-2 and TRBJ1-2; 7 bases match TRBD1. Germline lookup yields CDR1 WSHSY and CDR2 SAAADI. The CDR3 has 13 residues. The V gene end was trimmed by 1 base and the J gene end by 7 bases; junction bases not matched to a gene: 3. CDR3 coding DNA: TGCGCCAGCAGTGAGTTCGCAGGGGGTGGCTACACCTTC. Translation: CASSEFAGGGYTF.

This chain joins TRBV4-3 and TRBJ2-3; the D gene is possibly TRBD2 (7 bases). V was shortened by 1 base and J by 5 bases, with 10 bases between the two germline ends. CDR3 size: 14 residues. The germline V gene encodes CDR1 LGHNA and CDR2 YSLEER. The DNA for the CDR3 is TGCGCCAGCAGCCAAGTCGGGGGGCGAGATACGCAGTATTTT. Residues: CASSQVGGRDTQYF.

The chain recombines TRBV20-1 with TRBJ1-5; 9 bases are shared with TRBD1. This CDR3 is built from 16 residues. V was clipped by 3 bases and J by 1 base; unmatched bases: 7. From germline, CDR1 is DFQATT and CDR2 SNEGSKA (reference sequence). The CDR3 protein is CSASLQGARSNQPQHF. CDR3 nucleotide sequence: TGCAGTGCTAGCTTACAGGGGGCAAGAAGCAATCAGCCCCAGCATTTT.

The rearrangement links TRBV29-1 to TRBJ1-3; D call uncertain. CDR3 length equals 14 residues. Germline CDR1 reads SQVTM; CDR2 reads ANQGSEA. Trimming took off 7 bases at V and 1 base at J, with 14 bases between the two ends. The chain's CDR3 is CSGSEGRSGNTIYF. In nucleotides, the CDR3 is TGCAGCGGGTCCGAAGGGAGATCTGGAAACACCATATATTTT.

The chain combines TRBV2 with TRBJ1-5; 8 bases fit TRBD1. The CDR3 has 19 amino acids. J lost 3 bases, V lost 4 bases, and 17 bases had no gene match. Germline V CDR1 and CDR2: SNHLY, FYNNEI. CDR3 nucleotides: TGTGCCAGCAGTGTGAGCGCGACAGGGGAAAGTTTTAACAATCAGCCCCAGCATTTT. Its protein is CASSVSATGESFNNQPQHF.